The 22 T cell receptor beta chains reported below all come from one sample, sequenced in a study of identifying expanded T cells in peripheral blood. The protocol was immunoSEQ multiplex PCR, while the TCRdb copy is restricted to in-frame clones and leaves out a portion. The sample contains about 82,000 clones, 70% to 90% of which appear only once. Sequenced input: blood. These receptors came from a person aged 18-70 years in good health.

CDR3 loop: CASSYSTSGYTF. The CDR3 DNA reads TGTGCCAGCAGTTACTCGACTTCAGGCTACACCTTC. The rearrangement joins TRBV6-5 to TRBJ1-2; no clear D. Germline V CDR1 and CDR2: MNHEY, SVGAGI. This CDR3 has 12 amino acids. Trimming removed 0 bases from V and 8 bases from J, with 7 bases in between.

The J gene is TRBJ2-7, the V gene TRBV9, with TRBD2 matching 8 bases. Trimming at V came to 0 bases and at J to 5 bases, leaving 4 bases not matched to a gene. CDR3 length: 14 residues. The germline CDR1 and CDR2 sequences are SGDLS and YYNGEE. For the CDR3, the DNA is TGTGCCAGCAGCGTAGGCGGGGGGACGAACGAGCAGTACTTC. Translation: CASSVGGGTNEQYF.

The chain joins TRBV2 to TRBJ1-1; D is uncertain. Trimming shortened V by 0 bases and J by 0 bases, and 8 bases separated the two germline ends. CDR1 and CDR2 from the germline V gene are SNHLY and FYNNEI. The CDR3 spans 15 residues. CDR3 residues: CASSEARPVNTEAFF. The DNA for the CDR3 is TGTGCCAGCAGTGAAGCGCGACCCGTGAACACTGAAGCTTTCTTT. The full variable domain, with the rest looked up from reference TRBV2 and TRBJ1-1, is EPEVTQTPSHQVTQMGQEVILRCVPISNHLYFYWYRQILGQKVEFLVSFYNNEISEKSEIFDDQFSVERPDGSNFTLKIRSTKLEDSAMYFCASSEARPVNTEAFFGQGTRLTVV.

V and J are TRBV6-4 and TRBJ2-2, with a tentative D call TRBD1 (5 bases). The germline V gene has CDR1 MRHNA and CDR2 SNTAGT. This CDR3 has 13 amino acids. Trimming left V 6 bases short and J 5 bases short, with 10 bases between. CDR3 residues: CASRTESTGELFF. Written as DNA, the CDR3 is TGTGCCAGCAGGACAGAGTCAACCGGGGAGCTGTTTTTT.

This chain links TRBV2 with TRBJ2-7; TRBD2 agrees at 9 bases. The junction had 4 bases not matched to a gene; V was cut back by 8 bases and J by 2 bases. CDR1 SNHLY and CDR2 FYNNEI come from the germline V gene. The CDR3 length is 13 residues. CDR3 DNA sequence: TGTGCCAGCGAAGCGGGGGGAACCTACGAGCAGTACTTC. It is translated as CASEAGGTYEQYF.

The chain is built from TRBV18 and TRBJ1-2; maybe TRBD1 (5 bases). The V end lost 4 bases, the J end lost 5 bases, and 11 bases lay between the germline ends. CDR1 is KGHSH and CDR2 is LQKENI in the germline V gene. CDR3 length equals 13 residues. The DNA of the CDR3 is TGTGCCAGCTCACTAAGGGACGATTATGGCTACACCTTC. Amino acid sequence: CASSLRDDYGYTF.

The gene calls are TRBV9 and TRBJ1-2, with no clear D. The germline gives CDR1 SGDLS, CDR2 YYNGEE. V was shortened by 3 bases and J by 5 bases, with 11 bases between the two germline ends. The CDR3 sequence is 13 residues long. CDR3 nucleotides: TGTGCCAGCAGCGCCGGAGGACGGTATGGCTACACCTTC. This codes for CASSAGGRYGYTF.

The chain couples TRBV18 to TRBJ2-3, with TRBD2 identical over 7 bases. With V trimmed by 6 bases and J by 1 base, 7 bases remained unmatched. CDR1 KGHSH and CDR2 LQKENI come from the germline V gene. This CDR3 contains 15 residues. CDR3 bases: TGTGCCAGCTCCCCGCCGGGGAGGGGCACAGATACGCAGTATTTT. Translating gives CASSPPGRGTDTQYF.

This clone was recorded only once. V is TRBV30 and J is TRBJ1-2; 7 nucleotides line up with TRBD1. This CDR3 is built from 16 residues. The ends lost 5 bases at V and 6 bases at J; junction bases unmatched: 18. Germline CDR1 and CDR2: GTSNPN and SVGIG (reference sequence). Here the CDR3 reads CAWGLTPGQARDGYTF. The CDR3 nucleotides read TGTGCCTGGGGTCTAACTCCAGGACAGGCGCGGGATGGCTACACCTTC.

In its sample, this clone was seen once. The genes are TRBV5-8 and TRBJ2-1; D is unclear. This CDR3 is 11 amino acids long. Trimming removed 1 base at V and 12 bases at J, with 8 bases between. From germline, CDR1 is SGHTS and CDR2 YDEGEE. The CDR3 bases are TGTGCCAGCAGCTTGATGGCAGGGCAGTTCTTC. This gives the protein CASSLMAGQFF.

The chain uses TRBV6-5 and TRBJ1-1; weak D call: TRBD1 (5 bases). The CDR3 contains 14 residues. CDR1 is MNHEY and CDR2 is SVGAGI in the germline V gene. Trimming stripped 4 bases from V and 4 bases from J, with 13 bases between. Here the CDR3 DNA reads TGTGCCAGCAGTTTCGCAGGTGGGGGCACTGAAGCTTTCTTT. This codes for CASSFAGGGTEAFF.

This chain uses TRBV5-6 with TRBJ1-2; D possibly corresponds to TRBD1 (5 bases). The CDR3 has 15 amino acids. V gave up 0 bases and J gave up 4 bases, with 13 bases separating them. Per the germline V gene, CDR1 is SGHDT and CDR2 is YYEEEE. The CDR3 is CASSLGEQGSYGYTF. In DNA, the CDR3 is TGTGCCAGCAGCTTGGGGGAGCAGGGTTCCTATGGCTACACCTTC.

This chain connects TRBV4-3 to TRBJ2-5, with D possibly matching TRBD1 (5 bases). The CDR3 contains 15 residues. In germline, CDR1 is LGHNA, CDR2 YSLEER. The ends were cut back, 1 base at V and 4 bases at J, with 13 bases in the middle. For the CDR3, the DNA is TGCGCCAGCAGCCAAGGGTACAGGTCTGGAGAGACCCAGTACTTC. Translated, it gives CASSQGYRSGETQYF.

The J gene is TRBJ2-7, the V gene TRBV10-3; D is possibly TRBD2 (7 bases). Germline CDR1 and CDR2: ENHRY and SYGVKD. The CDR3 spans 15 residues. Trimming left V 3 bases short and J 6 bases short, with 18 bases between. CDR3 protein: CAISDLVRGAGEQYF. CDR3 sequence (DNA): TGTGCCATCAGTGACCTGGTTCGGGGGGCTGGCGAGCAGTACTTC.

The chain links TRBV11-3 to TRBJ1-1; 7 nucleotides line up with TRBD1. V shed 4 bases, J shed 4 bases, and the junction held 6 bases outside the gene matches. This CDR3 has 14 amino acids. Germline V gene lookup returns CDR1 SGHNT and CDR2 YENEEA. The CDR3 sequence is CASSSGQSGTEAFF. The CDR3 DNA follows: TGTGCCAGCAGCTCGGGACAGTCGGGCACTGAAGCTTTCTTT.

V gene TRBV4-3 combines with J gene TRBJ2-1; 8 positions agree with TRBD2. Trimming at V came to 2 bases and at J to 5 bases, leaving 2 bases not matched to a gene. The CDR3 extends over 14 amino acids. Germline CDR1 reads LGHNA; CDR2 reads YSLEER. Here the CDR3 DNA reads TGCGCCAGCAGCCAATGGACTAGCCACAATGAGCAGTTCTTC. Residues: CASSQWTSHNEQFF.

The J gene is TRBJ1-2, the V gene TRBV7-9; no firm D call. The germline V gene encodes CDR1 SEHNR and CDR2 FQNEAQ (reference sequence). This CDR3 has 13 amino acids. With 3 bases removed from V and 4 bases from J, the gap between germline ends came to 9 bases. CDR3 protein: CASSFLSGYGYTF. CDR3 nucleotide sequence: TGTGCCAGCAGCTTTTTGTCCGGCTATGGCTACACCTTC. Filled out from reference TRBV7-9 and TRBJ1-2, the complete variable domain reads DTGVSQNPRHKITKRGQNVTFRCDPISEHNRLYWYRQTLGQGPEFLTYFQNEAQLEKSRLLSDRFSAERPKGSFSTLEIQRTEQGDSAMYLCASSFLSGYGYTFGSGTRLTVV.

This chain uses TRBV10-3 with TRBJ2-7; TRBD2 might be the D (5 bases). The CDR3 is 12 amino acids. V lost 10 bases and J lost 2, with 12 bases in between. Per germline, CDR1 ENHRY and CDR2 SYGVKD. Written as DNA, the CDR3 is TGTGCCACGGGCCCGGGGACCTACGAGCAGTACTTC. Translation gives CATGPGTYEQYF.

The sample holds many counts of this clone. The rearrangement joins TRBV19 to TRBJ2-7; TRBD2 agrees at 7 bases. The CDR3 consists of 13 residues. Germline V gene data show CDR1 as LNHDA and CDR2 as SQIVND (reference sequence). The J segment lost 0 bases and the V segment lost 10 bases, leaving 6 bases of the junction unmatched. The CDR3 DNA reads as TGTGCCACCTCAGCGGGGATCTCCTACGAGCAGTACTTC. It encodes CATSAGISYEQYF. The whole variable domain, remainder taken from reference TRBV19 and TRBJ2-7, is DGGITQSPKYLFRKEGQNVTLSCEQNLNHDAMYWYRQDPGQGLRLIYYSQIVNDFQKGDIAEGYSVSREKKESFPLTVTSAQKNPTAFYLCATSAGISYEQYFGPGTRLTVT.

The chain's CDR3 is CASRRDTSYEQYF. CDR3 in DNA: TGTGCCAGCAGAAGGGACACCTCCTACGAGCAGTACTTC. This chain links TRBV6-5 with TRBJ2-7; a possible D gene is TRBD1 (6 bases). The CDR3 is 13 residues long. Germline V lookup: CDR1 MNHEY, CDR2 SVGAGI. V lost 6 bases and J 0 bases, leaving 9 bases between the germline ends.

This rearrangement joins TRBV19 to TRBJ2-1; D gene ambiguous. V shed 3 bases and J shed 6 bases, with 3 bases lying between them. The CDR3 covers 11 residues. Germline CDR1 is LNHDA and CDR2 is SQIVND (reference sequence). The CDR3 region is CASSISNEQFF. As DNA, the CDR3 is TGTGCCAGTAGTATCTCCAATGAGCAGTTCTTC. The whole variable domain, remainder taken from reference TRBV19 and TRBJ2-1, is DGGITQSPKYLFRKEGQNVTLSCEQNLNHDAMYWYRQDPGQGLRLIYYSQIVNDFQKGDIAEGYSVSREKKESFPLTVTSAQKNPTAFYLCASSISNEQFFGPGTRLTVL.

The V and J genes are TRBV5-4 and TRBJ1-2, with 7 bases lining up with TRBD1. The ends lost 9 bases at V and 1 base at J; junction bases unmatched: 9. The CDR3 covers 14 residues. CDR1 and CDR2 (germline): SGHNT, YYREEE (reference sequence). CDR3 DNA: TGTGCCACCTACGACAGGGCCTATAACTATGGCTACACCTTC. This sequence encodes CATYDRAYNYGYTF.